This T cell receptor (beta chain) was observed in a study of PD-L1 blockade in urothelial cancer. Each patient's cancer was a locally advanced or metastatic urothelial carcinoma. TCRdb keeps only in-frame clones here, not all; method: immunoSEQ multiplex PCR. This table has tens of thousands of clones, approximately 78% appearing once. With V trimmed by 6 bases and J by 5 bases, 15 bases remained unmatched. CDR3 size: 18 residues. Germline V gene lookup returns CDR1 SEHNR and CDR2 FQNEAQ (reference sequence). The receptor's source is a man between 65 and 79 years old with urothelial cancer. The source was PBMCs, collected around atezolizumab (anti-PD-L1) treatment. This chain links TRBV7-9 with TRBJ2-2; TRBD2 matches 10 bases. The CDR3 reads CASRPYGLAGERTGELFF. The CDR3 DNA is TGTGCCAGCAGACCCTACGGCCTAGCGGGAGAAAGGACCGGGGAGCTGTTTTTT.